The sample holds a few counts of the clone carrying this TCR beta chain. This sample was included in a study of blood T cells in healthy people across ages. Next came a second PCR, run for about 6 to 12 cycles, which used a sample-barcoded 5' primer along with a J-beta primer mix. Carrying 12 random nucleotides, a template-switch adaptor labeled each individual cDNA molecule. Each CDR3 protein gets one entry after TCRdb re-called the 5' RACE reads with MiXCR. The sample includes 750,000 to 950,000 distinct CDR3 sequences, 20% to 30% of them seen just once. Per-sample PBMC isolation yielded at least 6.5 million cells. Per germline, CDR1 MDHEN and CDR2 SYDVKM. With 6 bases removed from V and 1 base from J, the gap between germline ends came to 18 bases. This CDR3 contains 16 residues. These same records also appear under a second study, on T cells of mothers and their children. As that study records: All donors were healthy and Caucasian; they were a few mothers and their six children. A slight, non-significant increase in overlap was found for related mother-child pairs relative to unrelated pairs.

This sequence originates from a boy younger than 18 in good health. This chain joins TRBV28 and TRBJ2-5; D is possibly TRBD2 (6 bases). The specimen was blood. CDR3 in amino acids: CASSFHSGGPQETQYF. The DNA of the CDR3 is TGTGCCAGCAGCTTCCACTCCGGGGGTCCCCAAGAGACCCAGTACTTC. The variable domain in full, with the rest retrieved from reference TRBV28 and TRBJ2-5, is DVKVTQSSRYLVKRTGEKVFLECVQDMDHENMFWYRQDPGLGLRLIYFSYDVKMKEKGDIPEGYSVSREKKERFSLILESASTNQTSMYLCASSFHSGGPQETQYFGPGTRLLVL.